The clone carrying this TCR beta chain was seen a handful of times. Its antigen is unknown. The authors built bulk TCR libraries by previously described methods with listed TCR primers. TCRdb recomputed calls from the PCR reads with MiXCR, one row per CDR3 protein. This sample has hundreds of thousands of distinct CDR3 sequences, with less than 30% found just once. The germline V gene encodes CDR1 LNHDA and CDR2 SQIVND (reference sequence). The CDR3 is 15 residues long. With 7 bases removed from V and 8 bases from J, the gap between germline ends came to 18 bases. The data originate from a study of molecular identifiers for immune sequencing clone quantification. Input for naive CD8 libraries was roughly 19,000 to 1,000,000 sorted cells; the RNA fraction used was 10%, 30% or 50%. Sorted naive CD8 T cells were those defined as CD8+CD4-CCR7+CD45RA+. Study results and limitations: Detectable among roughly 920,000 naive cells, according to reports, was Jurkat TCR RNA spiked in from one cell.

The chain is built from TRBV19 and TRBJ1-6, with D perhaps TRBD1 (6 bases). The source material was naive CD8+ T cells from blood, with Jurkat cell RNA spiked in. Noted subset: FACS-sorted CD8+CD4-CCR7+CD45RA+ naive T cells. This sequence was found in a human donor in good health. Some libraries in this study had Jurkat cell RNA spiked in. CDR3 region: CASTVGQSQDSPLHF. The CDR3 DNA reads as TGTGCCAGTACCGTGGGACAAAGCCAGGATTCACCCCTCCACTTT.